This T cell receptor beta chain is drawn from a study of regulatory T cells in long-lasting Graves disease. Findings of the study overall: Favored gene segments in persistent disease were TRBV28, TRBJ1-2 and TRBJ2-5. TCR diversity was lower in persistent than newly diagnosed Graves' disease.

This CDR3 has 15 residues. Losses at the gene ends were 3 bases for V and 8 bases for J; bases not matched to a gene: 8. CDR1 and CDR2 (germline): SNHLY, FYNNEI. Libraries of TCR beta came from iRepertoire HTBI primers plus Arm-PCR of CDR3 regions. TCRdb passed the multiplex PCR reads through MiXCR, listing each CDR3 protein once. This table has about 620,000 distinct CDR3 sequences, less than 20% appearing once. The sample holds many counts of this clonotype. Its antigen is not known. Time point specified: newly diagnosed GD, antithyroid drugs for less than 3 months. The TCR library was prepared using RNA isolated from PBMCs. Enrollment of patients was through an endocrinology department in Xi'an, China. The same specimen was also included in a second study, on T cells in Graves' hyperthyroidism and ophthalmopathy.

Source: peripheral blood mononuclear cells (PBMCs), taken at new diagnosis, from a patient treated with antithyroid drugs. The rearrangement joins TRBV2 to TRBJ2-1; 9 bases line up with TRBD1. The receptor's source is a woman in her twenties or thirties with Graves disease. CDR3 coding DNA: TGTGCCAGCAGTGAGACGGACAGGGGAGAACATGAGCAGTTCTTC. It translates to CASSETDRGEHEQFF.